This T cell receptor beta chain was captured in a study of human T cells and chemical hapten exposure. Study information: Slight differences in pooled library volume were the main source of varying TCR yields across samples.

This CDR3 contains 14 residues. CDR1 is MNHEY and CDR2 is SMNVEV in the germline V gene (reference sequence). With 4 bases removed from V and 4 bases from J, the gap between germline ends came to 11 bases. TCRdb re-derived calls from the RACE reads in MiXCR, one entry per CDR3 protein. The profile shows 350,000 to 400,000 distinct CDR3 sequences, roughly 6.3% of them singletons. Time point defined: patch test 2, 6 weeks after DPC sensitization. Noted treatment: therapeutic diphenylcyclopropenone sensitization with weekly scalp DPC. Ten or more counts support this clonotype. The genes are TRBV27 and TRBJ2-1, with D perhaps given as TRBD1 or TRBD2 (6 bases each). This sequence was found in a woman aged 18-35 years with alopecia areata. Some clones in this sample may be carry-over from other donors' samples. The material was whole blood, obtained in connection with sensitization to the hapten diphenylcyclopropenone (DPC). This CDR3 reads CASSSGGLYNEQFF. CDR3 DNA sequence: TGTGCCAGCAGTTCCGGGGGCCTTTACAATGAGCAGTTCTTC.